The 21 T cell receptor beta chains in this list originate from one sample, sequenced in a study of regulatory T cells in long-lasting Graves disease. The time point was: newly diagnosed GD, antithyroid drugs for less than 3 months. The TCR library was made from RNA that had been extracted from PBMCs in TRIzol. CDR3-region Arm-PCR and iRepertoire HTBI primers produced the TCR beta libraries. TCRdb re-called the multiplex PCR reads with MiXCR, one entry per CDR3 protein. The sample consists of 350,000 to 500,000 distinct CDR3 sequences, about 16% of them appearing once. Another study also made use of these data, one on T cells in Graves' hyperthyroidism and ophthalmopathy.

Sequenced here: peripheral blood mononuclear cells (PBMCs), sampled at new diagnosis, from a patient treated with antithyroid drugs. The receptors shown here come from a woman aged 25-40 years with Graves disease.

This clonotype was detected only a few times. The CDR3 sequence: CASRDLGQGVSGELFF. The CDR3 nucleotides are TGTGCCAGCAGGGACCTGGGACAGGGTGTTAGCGGGGAGCTGTTTTTT. This chain connects TRBV2 to TRBJ2-2, with TRBD1 identical over 9 bases. Germline assignment: CDR1 SNHLY and CDR2 FYNNEI. This CDR3 spans 16 amino acids. Trimming at V came to 6 bases and at J to 7 bases, leaving 12 bases not matched to a gene. Variable domain in full (rest from reference TRBV2 and TRBJ2-2): EPEVTQTPSHQVTQMGQEVILRCVPISNHLYFYWYRQILGQKVEFLVSFYNNEISEKSEIFDDQFSVERPDGSNFTLKIRSTKLEDSAMYFCASRDLGQGVSGELFFGEGSRLTVL.

This clonotype has a handful of counts. The CDR3 reads CASSFRGDKPDTQYF. In DNA, the CDR3 is TGTGCCAGCAGCTTTAGGGGGGACAAGCCCGATACGCAGTATTTT. The chain has TRBV7-2 and TRBJ2-3, with D possibly called TRBD1 or TRBD2 (6 bases each). The CDR3 contains 15 residues. With 3 bases removed from V and 6 bases from J, the gap between germline ends came to 16 bases. CDR1 and CDR2 from the germline V gene are SGHTA and FQGNSA.

In regard to this clonotype: Possible read error: a much larger clone is one base away. The rearrangement joins TRBV3-1 to TRBJ2-1; weak D call: TRBD2 (6 bases). Trimming stripped 5 bases from V and 7 bases from J, with 12 bases between. This CDR3 is 13 amino acids long. CDR1 and CDR2 (germline): LGHDT, YNNKEL (reference sequence). Here the CDR3 reads CASSRTEGNEQFF. The CDR3 DNA reads as TGTGCCAGCAGCAGGACGGAGGGTAATGAGCAGTTCTTC.

This clonotype was seen ten or more times. This chain links TRBV4-1 with TRBJ1-1; weak D call: TRBD1 (5 bases). The V end was cut by 1 base, the J end by 4 bases, with 13 bases between. The CDR3 is 15 residues long. The germline CDR1 and CDR2 sequences are MGHRA and YSYEKL. In DNA form, the CDR3 reads TGCGCCAGCAGCCAAGTGGCCGGGGGGAGCACTGAAGCTTTCTTT. It is translated as CASSQVAGGSTEAFF.

The chain links TRBV10-3 to TRBJ2-1, with TRBD1 matching 9 bases. Trimming cost V 6 bases and J 5 bases; bases outside gene matches: 11. The CDR3 length is 16 residues. Germline lookup yields CDR1 ENHRY and CDR2 SYGVKD. This chain's CDR3 is CAIRELPGQGDNEQFF. Here the CDR3 DNA reads TGTGCCATCAGAGAATTACCGGGACAGGGTGACAATGAGCAGTTCTTC.

The chain uses TRBV7-9 and TRBJ2-3; D call uncertain. Germline V CDR1 and CDR2: SEHNR, FQNEAQ (reference sequence). The CDR3 contains 15 residues. The V end was cut by 0 bases, the J end by 3 bases, with 10 bases between. CDR3 in DNA: TGTGCCAGCAGCTTAGCGTCGACCGGGACAGATACGCAGTATTTT. It is translated as CASSLASTGTDTQYF.

This clonotype was detected many times. The chain combines TRBV7-2 with TRBJ2-7, with TRBD2 matching 8 bases. The V gene end was trimmed by 8 bases and the J gene end by 3 bases; junction bases not matched to a gene: 3. The CDR3 loop spans 12 amino acids. Germline V gene data show CDR1 as SGHTA and CDR2 as FQGNSA. The CDR3 loop is CASDSGVYEQYF. CDR3 bases: TGTGCCAGCGATAGCGGGGTCTACGAGCAGTACTTC.

V and J are TRBV19 and TRBJ2-3; no firm D call. This CDR3 spans 16 amino acids. Trimming shortened V by 6 bases and J by 0 bases, and 16 bases separated the two germline ends. Germline CDR1 LNHDA, CDR2 SQIVND (reference sequence). The CDR3: CASSPGPSRSTDTQYF. In DNA form, the CDR3 reads TGTGCCAGTAGCCCCGGACCTTCTCGTAGCACAGATACGCAGTATTTT.

This clonotype showed up just a few times. The chain carries TRBV28 and TRBJ2-5, with a possible D match to TRBD1 (6 bases). The CDR3 runs to 15 residues. The V end was cut by 1 base, the J end by 3 bases, with 12 bases between. The germline CDR1 and CDR2 sequences are MDHEN and SYDVKM. The CDR3 DNA follows: TGTGCCAGCAGTTTATTGGGGACACCGAAAGAGACCCAGTACTTC. Protein: CASSLLGTPKETQYF.

This clonotype has a count of ten or more. This chain links TRBV19 with TRBJ2-7; 9 bases line up with TRBD2. The junction had 10 bases not matched to a gene; V was cut back by 4 bases and J by 6 bases. This CDR3 region has 15 residues. The germline V gene encodes CDR1 LNHDA and CDR2 SQIVND (reference sequence). This chain's CDR3 is CASSKDSGRSGEQYF. The CDR3 DNA reads TGTGCCAGTAGTAAGGATAGCGGGAGATCTGGCGAGCAGTACTTC.

This clonotype occurred many times. J is TRBJ2-7 and V is TRBV14; D gene unclear. Per germline, CDR1 SGHDN and CDR2 FVKESK. V dropped 0 bases and J dropped 0 bases, with 12 bases sitting between them. CDR3 size: 16 residues. CDR3 bases: TGTGCCAGCAGCCAAGAACACTCCTATGCCTCCTACGAGCAGTACTTC. Protein product: CASSQEHSYASYEQYF.

As DNA, the CDR3 is TGTGCCAGCCGTCTCCTACAGGGTTTTGTTAATAATTCACCCCTCCACTTT. Translated: CASRLLQGFVNNSPLHF. The chain recombines TRBV27 with TRBJ1-6; D may be TRBD1 (6 bases). Trimming shortened V by 8 bases and J by 5 bases, and 22 bases separated the two germline ends. The CDR3 is made up of 17 amino acids. CDR1 MNHEY and CDR2 SMNVEV come from the germline V gene (reference sequence).

The chain combines TRBV19 with TRBJ2-3; perhaps TRBD1 as D (6 bases). CDR1 is LNHDA and CDR2 is SQIVND in the germline V gene (reference sequence). Trimming took off 3 bases at V and 2 bases at J, with 9 bases between the two ends. The CDR3 spans 14 residues. The CDR3 DNA is TGTGCCAGTAGTATCGGACAGAACACAGATACGCAGTATTTT. Translation: CASSIGQNTDTQYF.

This clonotype was counted many times. V usage is TRBV7-2 and J usage is TRBJ2-7; 7 bases match TRBD1. The germline V gene has CDR1 SGHTA and CDR2 FQGNSA. Losses at the gene ends were 5 bases for V and 5 bases for J; bases not matched to a gene: 9. The CDR3 consists of 14 residues. CDR3 bases: TGTGCCAGCAGCGCGAGACAGGGTCCCCACGAGCAGTACTTC. It codes for CASSARQGPHEQYF.

This clonotype was detected only a few times. The chain combines TRBV19 with TRBJ2-1; D is unclear. Trimming removed 5 bases at V and 9 bases at J, with 11 bases between. The CDR3 is 12 residues long. The germline gives CDR1 LNHDA, CDR2 SQIVND (reference sequence). CDR3 DNA: TGTGCCAGTAGTCCAAGGCTAGGTGAGCAGTTCTTC. Translated, it gives CASSPRLGEQFF.

This clonotype was found a few times. The chain combines TRBV9 with TRBJ1-2; D is unclear. The CDR3 is 15 amino acids. V lost 4 bases and J 8 bases, leaving 21 bases between the germline ends. Germline-derived CDR1 and CDR2 are SGDLS and YYNGEE. In nucleotides, the CDR3 is TGTGCCAGCAGCCCCCGTCCGTACACAACCCGGGGCTACACCTTC. This encodes CASSPRPYTTRGYTF.

This clonotype has at least ten counts. J is TRBJ2-2 and V is TRBV7-2, with a weak D call TRBD1 (5 bases). Germline CDR1 reads SGHTA; CDR2 reads FQGNSA. This CDR3 comprises 15 residues. Trimming removed 5 bases at V and 4 bases at J, with 14 bases between. CDR3 sequence: CASSLGVRFTGELFF. DNA for the CDR3: TGTGCCAGCAGCCTAGGGGTACGGTTCACCGGGGAGCTGTTTTTT.

This clonotype has at least ten counts. Written as DNA, the CDR3 is TGTGCCACCAAATTTCCGACAGGGGACCACTACGAGCAGTACTTC. Protein: CATKFPTGDHYEQYF. The chain couples TRBV24-1 to TRBJ2-7, with 8 bases fitting TRBD1. Germline V gene sequence: CDR1 KGHDR, CDR2 SFDVKD. This CDR3 spans 15 amino acids. The V and J ends lost 8 bases and 3 bases, in that order; junction bases with no gene match: 11.

This clonotype showed up many times. The chain couples TRBV12-3 or TRBV12-4 to TRBJ2-7; weak D call: TRBD1 (5 bases). CDR3 size: 13 residues. Trimming shortened V by 7 bases and J by 2 bases, and 12 bases separated the two germline ends. The DNA of the CDR3 is TGTGCCAGCACTACGGAAGGGGCCTACGAGCAGTACTTC. This encodes CASTTEGAYEQYF.

The CDR3 region is CASRPGLAGERETQYF. The CDR3 DNA reads as TGTGCCAGCAGACCGGGACTAGCGGGAGAAAGGGAGACCCAGTACTTC. V and J are TRBV11-2 and TRBJ2-5; TRBD2 agrees at 14 bases. Trimming at V came to 6 bases and at J to 5 bases, leaving 8 bases not matched to a gene. The CDR3 has 16 amino acids. From germline, CDR1 is SGHAT and CDR2 FQNNGV.

This clonotype appeared many times. V gene TRBV27 combines with J gene TRBJ2-2; TRBD2 matches 7 bases. The CDR3 has 16 amino acids. J gave up 4 bases and V 6 bases, and 11 bases lay outside the gene matches. Germline CDR1 MNHEY, CDR2 SMNVEV (reference sequence). CDR3 bases: TGTGCCAGCAGCCCCTCCCCTAGCGGTCGCACCGGGGAGCTGTTTTTT. It translates to CASSPSPSGRTGELFF.